The 23 T cell receptor beta chains in this list originate from one sample, sequenced in a study of T-cell reconstitution after alpha-beta-depleted transplantation in children. The TCRbeta library incorporated unique molecular identifiers. TCRdb reprocessed the PCR reads via MiXCR and lists one record per CDR3 protein. The sample has some 290,000 distinct CDR3 sequences, roughly 25% seen once. Material: PBMCs, mostly from graft donor cells, obtained 180 days after TCRalphabeta/CD19-depleted stem cell transplant. The receptors come from a male patient under 18 who had a stem cell transplant for acute lymphoblastic leukemia, so the T cells may come from the graft donor.

This clonotype was seen at least ten times. The V and J genes are TRBV12-3 or TRBV12-4 and TRBJ2-4, with 14 bases identical to TRBD2. Losses at the gene ends were 2 bases for V and 3 bases for J; bases not matched to a gene: 6. CDR3 length: 18 residues. CDR3 protein: CASSLRGLAGVLKNIQYF. Written as DNA, the CDR3 is TGTGCCAGCAGTTTAAGGGGACTAGCGGGGGTCCTCAAAAACATTCAGTACTTC.

This clonotype was observed a few times. The chain combines TRBV6-1 with TRBJ1-5; D gene ambiguous. V lost 6 bases to trimming and J lost 6 bases, with 21 bases between them. The CDR3 extends over 16 amino acids. Germline V gene lookup returns CDR1 MNHNS and CDR2 SASEGT. The CDR3 loop reads CASSPLGGGNGQPQHF. The DNA for the CDR3 is TGTGCCAGCAGCCCCCTAGGAGGAGGGAACGGTCAGCCCCAGCATTTT.

This sequence joins TRBV4-2 and TRBJ2-7, with 7 bases lining up with TRBD1. Per the germline V gene, CDR1 is LGHNA and CDR2 is YNFKEQ. The CDR3 is made up of 14 amino acids. The J segment lost 0 bases and the V segment lost 6 bases, leaving 5 bases of the junction unmatched. CDR3 nucleotide sequence: TGTGCCAGCAGACGGGACAGCGACTCCTACGAGCAGTACTTC. It specifies CASRRDSDSYEQYF.

The V and J genes are TRBV27 and TRBJ2-2; 8 positions match TRBD2. Germline-derived CDR1 and CDR2 are MNHEY and SMNVEV (reference sequence). The CDR3 length is 16 residues. The trim removed 6 bases at V and 5 bases at J, leaving 11 bases unmatched. As DNA, the CDR3 is TGTGCCAGCAGACCACTAGCGGTATCTAGAACCGGGGAGCTGTTTTTT. It translates to CASRPLAVSRTGELFF.

This clonotype has only a few counts. The chain is built from TRBV6-1 and TRBJ2-7; 11 bases map to TRBD2. The CDR3 totals 15 residues. Germline-derived CDR1 and CDR2 are MNHNS and SASEGT. The ends lost 6 bases at V and 4 bases at J; junction bases unmatched: 8. The DNA for the CDR3 is TGTGCCAGCAGCACCCCGGGACTAGCGGTTTACGAGCAGTACTTC. This sequence encodes CASSTPGLAVYEQYF.

V usage is TRBV5-1 and J usage is TRBJ1-2; D may be TRBD1 (5 bases). The CDR3 loop spans 17 amino acids. Germline CDR1 SGHRS, CDR2 YFSETQ. The V and J ends lost 0 bases and 4 bases respectively, with 19 bases between them. The CDR3 spells CASSLGSGKGFTYGYTF. In nucleotides, the CDR3 is TGCGCCAGCAGCTTGGGTTCAGGGAAGGGATTCACCTATGGCTACACCTTC.

This clonotype has a handful of counts. V is TRBV5-6 and J is TRBJ2-3; TRBD2 matches at 12 bases. Germline V gene lookup returns CDR1 SGHDT and CDR2 YYEEEE. This CDR3 is built from 17 residues. V trimming: 0 bases; J trimming: 6 bases; junction bases outside the gene matches: 8. CDR3 residues: CASSLERLAGGLDTQYF. The CDR3 coding sequence is TGTGCCAGCAGCTTGGAAAGGCTAGCGGGAGGGCTGGATACGCAGTATTTT. The variable domain in full, with the rest retrieved from reference TRBV5-6 and TRBJ2-3, is DAGVTQSPTHLIKTRGQQVTLRCSPKSGHDTVSWYQQALGQGPQFIFQYYEEEERQRGNFPDRFSGHQFPNYSSELNVNALLLGDSALYLCASSLERLAGGLDTQYFGPGTRLTVL.

The chain links TRBV9 to TRBJ1-3; possibly TRBD1 for D (5 bases). The CDR3 contains 17 residues. Trimming removed 3 bases at V and 0 bases at J, with 16 bases between. The germline V gene has CDR1 SGDLS and CDR2 YYNGEE. The CDR3: CASSGPQGGFSGNTIYF. The CDR3 DNA follows: TGTGCCAGCAGCGGCCCGCAGGGAGGCTTCTCTGGAAACACCATATATTTT.

The chain employs TRBV4-1 and TRBJ1-1; D uncertain. This CDR3 contains 15 residues. Germline V gene lookup returns CDR1 MGHRA and CDR2 YSYEKL. Trimming left V 0 bases short and J 1 base short, with 9 bases between. CDR3 nucleotides: TGCGCCAGCAGCCAAGAAGGGCTCTGGAACACTGAAGCTTTCTTT. Its translation is CASSQEGLWNTEAFF.

Comments on this clonotype: Relative to the germline gene, one junction end is altered; a read error may explain this. Here the CDR3 reads CACSWTGQEGYTF. The CDR3 DNA is TGCGCCTGCAGCTGGACGGGACAGGAGGGCTACACCTTC. This chain connects TRBV5-1 to TRBJ1-2; 8 bases are shared with TRBD1. The CDR3 has 13 residues. The germline V gene encodes CDR1 SGHRS and CDR2 YFSETQ.

V usage is TRBV24-1 and J usage is TRBJ2-1, with unresolved D. V lost 4 bases, J lost 5 bases, and 8 bases lay in between. The CDR3 has 13 residues. CDR1 and CDR2 (germline): KGHDR, SFDVKD. The CDR3 DNA reads TGTGCCACCAGTGACAGCAACAACAATGAGCAGTTCTTC. Amino acids: CATSDSNNNEQFF.

The gene calls are TRBV2 and TRBJ1-5; D ambiguous. From germline, CDR1 is SNHLY and CDR2 FYNNEI. V was pared by 5 bases and J by 0 bases, with 8 bases between. This CDR3 is 14 amino acids long. This chain's CDR3 is CASSTAYSNQPQHF. The CDR3 DNA follows: TGTGCCAGCAGTACAGCTTATAGCAATCAGCCCCAGCATTTT.

This clonotype was found a few times. The V gene is TRBV27, the J gene TRBJ2-1; TRBD2 agrees at 8 bases. The germline V gene encodes CDR1 MNHEY and CDR2 SMNVEV (reference sequence). Germline trimming cut 1 base from V and 9 bases from J; bases unmatched to any gene: 5. This CDR3 is built from 14 residues. For the CDR3, the DNA is TGTGCCAGCAGTTTATTGGGACTAGGGACTGAGCAGTTCTTC. Translation gives CASSLLGLGTEQFF.

This clonotype showed up many times. This sequence joins TRBV7-9 and TRBJ2-7; 7 bases line up with TRBD1. CDR1 is SEHNR and CDR2 is FQNEAQ in the germline V gene (reference sequence). The CDR3 is made up of 15 amino acids. Trimming took 5 bases from V and 0 from J; bases not matched to a gene: 7. The CDR3 DNA reads TGTGCCAGCAGCACATGGACAGGATCCTCCTACGAGCAGTACTTC. Translated: CASSTWTGSSYEQYF.

The chain joins TRBV6-5 to TRBJ1-2; the D gene is possibly TRBD1 (6 bases). CDR3 size: 15 residues. V shed 2 bases and J shed 3 bases, with 13 bases lying between them. Germline values: CDR1 MNHEY, CDR2 SVGAGI. CDR3 sequence (DNA): TGTGCCAGCAGTTACAGAGGGGGGAGAGACTATGGCTACACCTTC. Residues: CASSYRGGRDYGYTF.

The rearrangement uses TRBV7-9 and TRBJ2-1, with a possible D match to TRBD1 (6 bases). Germline V gene lookup returns CDR1 SEHNR and CDR2 FQNEAQ (reference sequence). V was pared by 5 bases and J by 8 bases, with 13 bases between. CDR3 length: 13 amino acids. The CDR3 spells CASSITQGYEQFF. The CDR3 DNA reads as TGTGCCAGCAGCATAACCCAGGGGTATGAGCAGTTCTTC.

The chain couples TRBV20-1 to TRBJ1-2; D uncertain. Germline CDR1 reads DFQATT; CDR2 reads SNEGSKA (reference sequence). The CDR3 has 12 amino acids. The V end was cut by 1 base, the J end by 6 bases, with 9 bases between. This chain's CDR3 is CSARAGGDGYTF. CDR3 sequence (DNA): TGCAGTGCTAGAGCGGGTGGGGATGGCTACACCTTC.

This clonotype was seen a few times. The chain has TRBV12-3 or TRBV12-4 and TRBJ1-5; D call uncertain. The V end lost 3 bases, the J end lost 3 bases, and 12 bases lay between the germline ends. There are 15 residues in the CDR3. CDR3 in amino acids: CASSFRTTPNQPQHF. CDR3 sequence (DNA): TGTGCCAGCAGTTTCCGCACAACCCCCAATCAGCCCCAGCATTTT.

The chain has TRBV12-3 or TRBV12-4 and TRBJ1-1; D gene ambiguous. The V and J ends lost 5 bases and 0 bases respectively, with 16 bases between them. The CDR3 runs 16 residues. Here the CDR3 reads CASSPTVAAMNTEAFF. The CDR3 bases are TGTGCCAGCAGTCCCACAGTGGCCGCTATGAACACTGAAGCTTTCTTT.

The DNA of the CDR3 is TGTGCCAGCAGTCTCCCCACTAGCGGATCCTACAATGAGCAGTTCTTC. It codes for CASSLPTSGSYNEQFF. The chain is built from TRBV12-3 or TRBV12-4 and TRBJ2-1; 8 bases are a match to TRBD2. CDR3 length: 16 amino acids. V lost 5 bases and J lost 1; bases outside the gene matches: 7.

The chain employs TRBV18 and TRBJ1-4; tentative D call: TRBD1 (5 bases). The CDR3 is made up of 15 amino acids. V was cut by 1 base and J by 3 bases, with 9 bases left in between. Germline lookup yields CDR1 KGHSH and CDR2 LQKENI. DNA for the CDR3: TGTGCCAGCTCACCACAGGGGAGGGCTAATGAAAAACTGTTTTTT. It codes for CASSPQGRANEKLFF.

The chain links TRBV5-6 to TRBJ2-1, with D tentatively TRBD1 or TRBD2 (5 bases each). Trimming took off 0 bases at V and 9 bases at J, with 16 bases between the two ends. The CDR3 covers 15 residues. Germline V CDR1 and CDR2: SGHDT, YYEEEE. The CDR3, as DNA: TGTGCCAGCAGCTTGGATGGAACGAGGGGCCGTGAGCAGTTCTTC. This sequence encodes CASSLDGTRGREQFF.

The chain recombines TRBV3-1 with TRBJ2-7, with a tentative D call TRBD2 (5 bases). Between the trimmed V and J ends, which lost 1 base and 6 bases, there was a span of 13 bases. Germline assignment: CDR1 LGHDT and CDR2 YNNKEL (reference sequence). The CDR3 has 14 residues. CDR3 in amino acids: CASSQGGSGGEQYF. The CDR3 DNA reads as TGTGCCAGCAGCCAAGGTGGTTCCGGAGGCGAGCAGTACTTC.